This T cell receptor beta chain was sequenced in a study of shared clonotypes between healthy human individuals. Study results and caveats: Generation probabilities of non-shared clonotypes were lower (relative to those shared by all four donors).

Concerning this clone: Its antigen is unidentified.

Terminally differentiated effector memory CD45RA+ cells were left out of the naive CD8 fraction, which was CD45RO-negative and positively selected for CCR7. The repertoire was sequenced with immunoSEQ multiplex PCR; TCRdb's copy has only in-frame clones and lacks some. This sample carries more than 500,000 clones, 85% to 95% of them seen once, and the ten largest clones take about 0.11%. V was cut by 2 bases and J by 4 bases, with 8 bases left in between. The CDR3 spans 13 residues. The germline gives CDR1 MNHEY, CDR2 SMNVEV (reference sequence). The sequenced material came from naive CD8+ T cells sorted from blood. This TCR was sampled from a woman aged 25 to 39 in good health. This chain uses TRBV27 with TRBJ1-2, with D tentatively TRBD1 (5 bases). The CDR3 DNA sequence: TGTGCCAGCAGTTTAGCAGGGAGCTATGGCTACACCTTC. This encodes CASSLAGSYGYTF.